Following are 11 T cell receptor beta chains from one sample sequenced in a study of T cell changes during pregnancy in multiple sclerosis. The data were produced by immunoSEQ multiplex PCR, yet TCRdb's version contains in-frame clones alone and is incomplete. The sample carries 90,000 or so clones, around 93% recorded once. Sequenced material: PBMCs, taken in the first trimester of pregnancy. The receptors stem from a female donor in good health, serving as a control in a pregnancy study. Some clones in this sample may be carry-over from other donors' samples.

The chain combines TRBV5-1 with TRBJ2-4, with a weak D call TRBD1 (6 bases). Trimming shortened V by 4 bases and J by 8 bases, and 22 bases separated the two germline ends. The CDR3 is made up of 16 amino acids. Germline CDR1 and CDR2: SGHRS and YFSETQ. The CDR3 nucleotides are TGCGCCAGCAGCCCTACCATACAGGGTAAGGGGGACATTCAGTACTTC. It specifies CASSPTIQGKGDIQYF.

The V gene is TRBV11-1, the J gene TRBJ2-1; 7 nucleotides align to TRBD2. This CDR3 has 17 residues. J gave up 1 base and V 3 bases, and 9 bases lay outside the gene matches. Germline V gene sequence: CDR1 SGHAT, CDR2 FQDESV (reference sequence). DNA of the CDR3: TGTGCCAGCAGCTTTTTACCGGGACTACCGTCCTACAATGAGCAGTTCTTC. It codes for CASSFLPGLPSYNEQFF.

The CDR3 here is CASSLGPAGGTDTQYF. CDR3 coding DNA: TGTGCCAGCAGCTTAGGCCCGGCGGGAGGTACAGATACGCAGTATTTT. The J gene is TRBJ2-3, the V gene TRBV7-2; TRBD2 agrees at 8 bases. The V and J ends lost 1 base and 3 bases, in that order; junction bases with no gene match: 6. The length of the CDR3 is 16 residues. Germline lookup yields CDR1 SGHTA and CDR2 FQGNSA.

V gene TRBV4-1 combines with J gene TRBJ2-1; 9 bases are shared with TRBD2. CDR1 is MGHRA and CDR2 is YSYEKL in the germline V gene. There are 16 residues in the CDR3. V was clipped by 3 bases and J by 6 bases; unmatched bases: 9. The CDR3 sequence is CASSQPLAGLGNEQFF. The CDR3 DNA is TGCGCCAGCAGCCAGCCTCTAGCGGGATTAGGCAATGAGCAGTTCTTC.

In regard to this clone: The identical CDR3 is also encoded by other nucleotide sequences in the sample. V is TRBV27 and J is TRBJ1-6, with a tentative D call TRBD1 (5 bases). The V and J ends lost 5 bases and 0 bases respectively, with 14 bases between them. The CDR3 spans 17 residues. Germline CDR1 and CDR2: MNHEY and SMNVEV (reference sequence). The CDR3 protein is CASSAGTGSSYNSPLHF. The CDR3 coding sequence is TGTGCCAGCAGTGCCGGGACCGGGAGCTCCTATAATTCACCCCTCCACTTT.

V gene TRBV7-8 combines with J gene TRBJ1-2, with D perhaps matching TRBD1 (6 bases). Looked up from germline, CDR1 is SGHVS and CDR2 is FQNEAQ. The CDR3 runs to 14 residues. Trimming stripped 3 bases from V and 6 bases from J, with 14 bases between. The CDR3 nucleotides are TGTGCCAGCAGCTTGTATCTTGCAGGGGATGGCTACACCTTC. Translating gives CASSLYLAGDGYTF.

This clone was counted once. The V gene is TRBV7-2, the J gene TRBJ1-1, with 7 bases fitting TRBD1. Germline loops: CDR1 SGHTA, CDR2 FQGNSA. The CDR3 is 15 amino acids. The junction had 10 bases not matched to a gene; V was cut back by 5 bases and J by 4 bases. This CDR3 is CASSRERGLGTEAFF. As DNA, the CDR3 is TGTGCCAGCAGCCGAGAGAGGGGGCTGGGCACTGAAGCTTTCTTT. The full variable domain, completed using reference TRBV7-2 and TRBJ1-1, is GAGVSQSPSNKVTEKGKDVELRCDPISGHTALYWYRQSLGQGLEFLIYFQGNSAPDKSGLPSDRFSAERTGGSVSTLTIQRTQQEDSAVYLCASSRERGLGTEAFFGQGTRLTVV.

The V call is TRBV4-3, the J call TRBJ2-2; 10 bases align to TRBD2. Germline V gene data show CDR1 as LGHNA and CDR2 as YSLEER. This CDR3 region has 16 residues. Trimming at V came to 3 bases and at J to 4 bases, leaving 5 bases not matched to a gene. CDR3 region: CASSQLAGGSTGELFF. DNA for the CDR3: TGCGCCAGCAGCCAGTTAGCGGGAGGATCCACCGGGGAGCTGTTTTTT.

This clone was recorded once. V and J are TRBV28 and TRBJ1-5; a weak D match, TRBD1 (6 bases). CDR3 length equals 16 residues. Germline CDR1 is MDHEN and CDR2 is SYDVKM. V was clipped by 4 bases and J by 3 bases, with 16 bases between them. This chain's CDR3 is CASSSYRVSPNQPQHF. In nucleotides, the CDR3 is TGTGCCAGCAGTTCTTACAGGGTGAGCCCCAATCAGCCCCAGCATTTT.

Comment on this clone: Other DNA sequences within the sample encode an identical CDR3. This rearrangement joins TRBV13 to TRBJ2-7; D is unclear. Deletions cut 0 bases from V and 4 bases from J, with 7 bases between. Per germline, CDR1 PRHDT and CDR2 FYEKMQ (reference sequence). The CDR3 covers 13 residues. The CDR3 DNA reads TGTGCCAGCAGCTTAGGCCTATCGTACGAGCAGTACTTC. Protein sequence: CASSLGLSYEQYF.

This chain links TRBV7-8 with TRBJ1-1, with D possibly TRBD1 on 5 matching bases. Germline V lookup: CDR1 SGHVS, CDR2 FQNEAQ. V gave up 4 bases and J gave up 5 bases, with 11 bases separating them. This CDR3 has 13 amino acids. The CDR3 nucleotides read TGTGCCAGCAGCTGGGCCAGGGATACTGAAGCTTTCTTT. It translates to CASSWARDTEAFF.